This T cell receptor (beta chain) is from a study of blood T cell repertoires in COVID-19. The overall study: Acute and convalescent COVID-19 specimens originated in the United States, Italy and Spain. Sample material is recorded as cDNA or gDNA derived from T cells, B-cell-depleted T cells, or PBMCs.

The CDR3 is 13 residues long. Between the trimmed V and J ends, which lost 6 bases and 4 bases, there was a span of 13 bases. Germline V gene lookup returns CDR1 SGHNT and CDR2 YYREEE (reference sequence). In the original analysis: Amplifying reference gene primers gave estimates of nucleated cell counts. Libraries were prepared by immunoSEQ multiplex PCR; TCRdb keeps only in-frame clonotypes and omits some of them. That table is the source of V, J and clone size, and D and trimming were worked out from the DNA. The repertoire holds tens of thousands of clones, with around 84% as singletons. This clone was seen once.

This TCR was recovered from a man aged 65 to 85 with active COVID-19. Source material: peripheral blood. The chain links TRBV5-4 to TRBJ2-5, with a weak D call TRBD1 (5 bases). CDR3: CASTSDRGETQYF. CDR3 nucleotides: TGTGCCAGCACCTCCGATAGGGGAGAGACCCAGTACTTC.